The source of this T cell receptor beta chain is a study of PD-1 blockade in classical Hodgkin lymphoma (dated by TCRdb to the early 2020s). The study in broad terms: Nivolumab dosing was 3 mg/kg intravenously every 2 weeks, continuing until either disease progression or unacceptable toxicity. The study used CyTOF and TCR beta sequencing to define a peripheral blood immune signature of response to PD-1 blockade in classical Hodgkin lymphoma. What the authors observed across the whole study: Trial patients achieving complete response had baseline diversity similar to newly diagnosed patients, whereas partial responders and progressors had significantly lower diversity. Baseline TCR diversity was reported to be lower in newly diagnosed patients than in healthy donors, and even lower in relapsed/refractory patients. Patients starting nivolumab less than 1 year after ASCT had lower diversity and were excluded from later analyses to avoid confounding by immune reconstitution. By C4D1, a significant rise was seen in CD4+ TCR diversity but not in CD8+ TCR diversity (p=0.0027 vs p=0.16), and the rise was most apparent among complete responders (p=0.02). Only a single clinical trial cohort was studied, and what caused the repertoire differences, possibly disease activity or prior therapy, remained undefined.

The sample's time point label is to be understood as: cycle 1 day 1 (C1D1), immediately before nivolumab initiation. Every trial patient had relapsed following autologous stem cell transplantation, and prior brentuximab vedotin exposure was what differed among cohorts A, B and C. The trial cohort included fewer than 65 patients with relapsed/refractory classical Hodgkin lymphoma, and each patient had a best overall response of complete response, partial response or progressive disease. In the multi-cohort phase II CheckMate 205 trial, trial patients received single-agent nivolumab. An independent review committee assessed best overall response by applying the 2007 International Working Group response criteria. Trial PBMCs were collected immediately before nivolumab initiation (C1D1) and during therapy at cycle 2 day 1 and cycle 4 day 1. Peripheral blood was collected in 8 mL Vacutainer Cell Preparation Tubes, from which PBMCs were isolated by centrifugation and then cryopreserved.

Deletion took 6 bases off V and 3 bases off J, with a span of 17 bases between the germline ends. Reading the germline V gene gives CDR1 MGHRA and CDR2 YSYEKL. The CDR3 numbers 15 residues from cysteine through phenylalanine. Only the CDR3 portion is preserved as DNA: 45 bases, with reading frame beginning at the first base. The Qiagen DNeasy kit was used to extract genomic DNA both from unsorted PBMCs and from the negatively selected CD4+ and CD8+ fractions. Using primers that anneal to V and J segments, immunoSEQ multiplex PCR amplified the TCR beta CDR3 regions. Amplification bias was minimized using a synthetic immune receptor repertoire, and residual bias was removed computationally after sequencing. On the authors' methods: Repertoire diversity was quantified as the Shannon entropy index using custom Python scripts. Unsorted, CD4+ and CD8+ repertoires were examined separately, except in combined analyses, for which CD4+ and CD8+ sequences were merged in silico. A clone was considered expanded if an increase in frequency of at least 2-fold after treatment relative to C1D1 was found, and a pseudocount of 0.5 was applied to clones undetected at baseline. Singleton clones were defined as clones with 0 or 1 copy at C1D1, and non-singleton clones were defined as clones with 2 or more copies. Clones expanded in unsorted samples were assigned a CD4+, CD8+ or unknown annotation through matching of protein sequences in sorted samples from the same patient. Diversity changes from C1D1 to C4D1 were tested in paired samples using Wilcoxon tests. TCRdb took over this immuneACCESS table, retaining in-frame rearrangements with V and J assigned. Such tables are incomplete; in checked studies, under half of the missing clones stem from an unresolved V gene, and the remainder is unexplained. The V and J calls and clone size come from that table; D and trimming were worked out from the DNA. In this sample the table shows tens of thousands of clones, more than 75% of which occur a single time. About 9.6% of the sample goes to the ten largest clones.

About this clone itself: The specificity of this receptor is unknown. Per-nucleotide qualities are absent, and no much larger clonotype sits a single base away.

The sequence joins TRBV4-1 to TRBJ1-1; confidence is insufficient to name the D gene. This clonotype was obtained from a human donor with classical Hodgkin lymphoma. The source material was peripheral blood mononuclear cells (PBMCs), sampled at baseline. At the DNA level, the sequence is TGCGCCAGCAGAGACACATCCCGGAGAGACACTGAAGCTTTCTTT. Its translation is CASRDTSRRDTEAFF.